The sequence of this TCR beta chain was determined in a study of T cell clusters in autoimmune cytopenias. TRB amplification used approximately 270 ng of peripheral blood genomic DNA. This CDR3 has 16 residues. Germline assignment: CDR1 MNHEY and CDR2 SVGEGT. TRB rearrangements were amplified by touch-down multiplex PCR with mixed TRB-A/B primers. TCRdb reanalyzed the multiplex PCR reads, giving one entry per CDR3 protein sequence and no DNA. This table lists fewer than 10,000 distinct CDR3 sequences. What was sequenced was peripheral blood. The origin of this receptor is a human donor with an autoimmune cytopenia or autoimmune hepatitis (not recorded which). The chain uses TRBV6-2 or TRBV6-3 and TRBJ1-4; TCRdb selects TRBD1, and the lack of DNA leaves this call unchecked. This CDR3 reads CASSSQTGGNNEKLFF.